Below, 21 T cell receptor beta chains from the same sample are listed, as sequenced in a study of early T cells in non-severe SARS-CoV-2 infection. One entry per CDR3 protein, called by TCRdb with MiXCR from the 5' RACE reads. The sample holds under 85,000 distinct CDR3 sequences, 11% to 15% seen once. The sequencing input was whole blood. These receptors originate from an adult who was a healthcare worker with PCR-confirmed SARS-CoV-2 infection or an uninfected control (not recorded which).

This clonotype has a handful of counts. The rearrangement uses TRBV5-6 and TRBJ2-5, with a possible D match to TRBD1 (5 bases). Per the germline V gene, CDR1 is SGHDT and CDR2 is YYEEEE. CDR3 length: 16 amino acids. The V gene lost 0 bases and the J gene lost 4 bases, with 16 bases spanning the gap. CDR3 in amino acids: CASSLGNRRRGETQYF. The CDR3 coding sequence is TGTGCCAGCAGCTTGGGGAACAGGCGACGAGGAGAGACCCAGTACTTC.

This clonotype was seen repeatedly, ten times or more. The V call is TRBV12-3 or TRBV12-4, the J call TRBJ1-1; D remains unclear. This CDR3 contains 13 residues. Trimming cost V 2 bases and J 1 base, with 5 bases left between them. The DNA for the CDR3 is TGTGCCAGCAGTTTATGGCAGAACACTGAAGCTTTCTTT. It is translated as CASSLWQNTEAFF.

Worth noting for this clonotype: Compared with germline, one end of the junction differs, possibly owing to a read error. The genes are TRBV2 and TRBJ2-6, with D perhaps TRBD1 (5 bases). CDR3 length: 16 amino acids. CDR1 and CDR2 from the germline V gene are SNHLY and FYNNEI. CDR3 in amino acids: CASKGRRISGANVLTF. In nucleotides, the CDR3 is TGTGCCAGCAAGGGGCGCAGGATCTCTGGTGCCAACGTCCTGACTTTC. The full variable domain, its missing parts supplied by reference TRBV2 and TRBJ2-6, is EPEVTQTPSHQVTQMGQEVILRCVPISNHLYFYWYRQILGQKVEFLVSFYNNEISEKSEIFDDQFSVERPDGSNFTLKIRSTKLEDSAMYFCASKGRRISGANVLTFGAGSRLTVL.

This clonotype has just a few counts. The chain links TRBV20-1 to TRBJ2-3, with D unresolved. This CDR3 has 14 residues. The ends were cut back, 0 bases at V and 0 bases at J, with 7 bases in the middle. Germline CDR1 is DFQATT and CDR2 is SNEGSKA (reference sequence). CDR3 DNA sequence: TGCAGTGCTAGAGATGAGGACAGCACAGATACGCAGTATTTT. This sequence encodes CSARDEDSTDTQYF.

The rearrangement uses TRBV7-2 and TRBJ2-3; TRBD2 agrees at 12 bases. The germline CDR1 and CDR2 sequences are SGHTA and FQGNSA. V trimming: 1 base; J trimming: 3 bases; junction bases outside the gene matches: 8. This CDR3 region has 18 residues. The CDR3 bases are TGTGCCAGCAGCTTAGGGGGCAGGGGGACTAGCGGGACAGATACGCAGTATTTT. This translates into CASSLGGRGTSGTDTQYF.

The rearrangement joins TRBV28 to TRBJ1-4, with a possible D match to TRBD1 (5 bases). With 3 bases removed from V and 4 bases from J, the gap between germline ends came to 9 bases. The germline V gene has CDR1 MDHEN and CDR2 SYDVKM. CDR3 size: 14 residues. DNA for the CDR3: TGTGCCAGCAGTTTGGCAGGGATTAATGAAAAACTGTTTTTT. Translated, it gives CASSLAGINEKLFF.

The genes are TRBV29-1 and TRBJ2-2; TRBD1 is a possible D gene (5 bases). The CDR3 is 13 amino acids. The germline V gene encodes CDR1 SQVTM and CDR2 ANQGSEA. V was clipped by 8 bases and J by 0 bases, with 10 bases between them. CDR3 nucleotide sequence: TGCAGCACTTCGACAGCGAACACCGGGGAGCTGTTTTTT. Protein sequence: CSTSTANTGELFF.

This clonotype was observed a handful of times. The genes are TRBV28 and TRBJ2-1, with D tentatively TRBD2 (5 bases). CDR1 and CDR2 from the germline V gene are MDHEN and SYDVKM. This CDR3 region has 11 residues. V gave up 8 bases and J gave up 4 bases, with 6 bases separating them. The CDR3 spells CASGEYNEQFF. The CDR3 coding sequence is TGTGCCAGCGGGGAGTACAATGAGCAGTTCTTC.

This clonotype has more than one count but fewer than ten. The chain carries TRBV28 and TRBJ1-4; 10 positions agree with TRBD1. This CDR3 contains 16 residues. Germline trimming cut 8 bases from V and 4 bases from J; bases unmatched to any gene: 10. Germline CDR1 is MDHEN and CDR2 is SYDVKM. This CDR3 is CASRRQGARGNEKLFF. As DNA, the CDR3 is TGTGCCAGCCGAAGACAGGGGGCGCGGGGTAATGAAAAACTGTTTTTT. Variable domain in full (rest from reference TRBV28 and TRBJ1-4): DVKVTQSSRYLVKRTGEKVFLECVQDMDHENMFWYRQDPGLGLRLIYFSYDVKMKEKGDIPEGYSVSREKKERFSLILESASTNQTSMYLCASRRQGARGNEKLFFGSGTQLSVL.

The gene calls are TRBV3-1 and TRBJ2-7; TRBD1 might be the D (6 bases). The ends were cut back, 1 base at V and 2 bases at J, with 12 bases in the middle. CDR3 length: 15 amino acids. Germline V gene sequence: CDR1 LGHDT, CDR2 YNNKEL (reference sequence). The CDR3 spells CASSQVAQGPYEQYF. The CDR3 DNA follows: TGTGCCAGCAGCCAAGTGGCGCAGGGGCCCTACGAGCAGTACTTC.

This chain uses TRBV24-1 with TRBJ2-3; D may be TRBD1 (6 bases). CDR1 and CDR2 (germline): KGHDR, SFDVKD. V dropped 9 bases and J dropped 14 bases, with 14 bases sitting between them. The CDR3 has 10 amino acids. The CDR3 DNA reads TGTGCCACCTTAAGACAGGTGGGGTATTTT. Its protein is CATLRQVGYF.

V gene TRBV19 combines with J gene TRBJ2-2; possibly TRBD2 for D (6 bases). Trimming pared 5 bases from V and 5 bases from J, leaving 24 bases between. CDR3 length: 18 residues. From germline, CDR1 is LNHDA and CDR2 SQIVND (reference sequence). CDR3 DNA: TGTGCCAGTAGTCTCCCGGAGGGAGTGGGCCTAAGGACCGGGGAGCTGTTTTTT. This translates into CASSLPEGVGLRTGELFF.

The sample holds a few counts of this clonotype. The chain employs TRBV19 and TRBJ1-4, with D possibly being TRBD1 (6 bases). The CDR3 length is 13 residues. In germline, CDR1 is LNHDA, CDR2 SQIVND (reference sequence). V was shortened by 6 bases and J by 8 bases, with 13 bases between the two germline ends. As DNA, the CDR3 is TGTGCCAGTAGCGACAGGAGGGGGGAAAAACTGTTTTTT. Its protein is CASSDRRGEKLFF.

In its sample, this clonotype was seen many times. The chain is built from TRBV9 and TRBJ2-3, with D tentatively TRBD2 (6 bases). Germline V gene lookup returns CDR1 SGDLS and CDR2 YYNGEE. This CDR3 has 16 amino acids. Trimming removed 0 bases at V and 2 bases at J, with 13 bases between. The CDR3 here is CASSVEAGTSTDTQYF. The CDR3 DNA reads as TGTGCCAGCAGCGTAGAGGCGGGGACTTCCACAGATACGCAGTATTTT.

This clonotype is a singleton in its sample. V and J are TRBV12-3 or TRBV12-4 and TRBJ2-1, with 9 bases fitting TRBD2. The J segment lost 5 bases and the V segment lost 1 base, leaving 3 bases of the junction unmatched. The CDR3 has 15 amino acids. The CDR3 is CASSLGLAGHNEQFF. The CDR3 coding sequence is TGTGCCAGCAGTTTAGGTCTAGCGGGGCACAATGAGCAGTTCTTC.

The sample holds a few counts of this clonotype. The V gene is TRBV7-9, the J gene TRBJ1-2; D not certain. CDR3 length: 16 residues. Trimming took 1 base from V and 6 from J, leaving 18 bases between them. Per germline, CDR1 SEHNR and CDR2 FQNEAQ (reference sequence). This CDR3 reads CASSLGSSRQEDGYTF. CDR3 nucleotide sequence: TGTGCCAGCAGCTTAGGAAGTAGTCGCCAGGAGGATGGCTACACCTTC.

The rearrangement uses TRBV14 and TRBJ1-2; no firm D call. This CDR3 has 13 amino acids. V was clipped by 5 bases and J by 2 bases, with 9 bases between them. The germline CDR1 and CDR2 sequences are SGHDN and FVKESK. CDR3 sequence (DNA): TGTGCCAGCAGCGAGGGAACAAACTATGGCTACACCTTC. Translation gives CASSEGTNYGYTF.

In this sample, this clonotype turned up a few times. The chain is built from TRBV28 and TRBJ2-4, with D unresolved. There are 15 residues in the CDR3. Between the trimmed V and J ends, which lost 2 bases and 0 bases, there was a span of 8 bases. Germline assignment: CDR1 MDHEN and CDR2 SYDVKM. In nucleotides, the CDR3 is TGTGCCAGCAGTTTAGGTTTCCTAGCCAAAAACATTCAGTACTTC. It is translated as CASSLGFLAKNIQYF.

A few counts support this clonotype. The chain links TRBV7-3 to TRBJ2-5; D may be TRBD1 (6 bases). The CDR3 sequence is 13 residues long. V gave up 5 bases and J gave up 5 bases, with 12 bases separating them. Germline CDR1 reads SGHTA; CDR2 reads FQGTGA. The CDR3 DNA follows: TGTGCCAGCAGCCCGGGACAAGGGGAGACCCAGTACTTC. Protein: CASSPGQGETQYF.

This clonotype was recorded a few times. DNA of the CDR3: TGTGCCACAGGGGTAGCTCATCATGAGCAGTTCTTC. It is translated as CATGVAHHEQFF. The rearrangement uses TRBV2 and TRBJ2-1, with a possible D match to TRBD1 (6 bases). The germline CDR1 and CDR2 sequences are SNHLY and FYNNEI. The CDR3 contains 12 residues. Between the trimmed V and J ends, which lost 10 bases and 8 bases, there was a span of 15 bases. The variable domain in full, completed from reference TRBV2 and TRBJ2-1, reads EPEVTQTPSHQVTQMGQEVILRCVPISNHLYFYWYRQILGQKVEFLVSFYNNEISEKSEIFDDQFSVERPDGSNFTLKIRSTKLEDSAMYFCATGVAHHEQFFGPGTRLTVL.

The gene calls are TRBV6-6 and TRBJ2-2; tentatively, D is TRBD1 (5 bases). CDR1 and CDR2 (germline): MNHNY, SVGAGI (reference sequence). Trimming removed 2 bases from V and 1 base from J, with 8 bases in between. CDR3 length: 15 amino acids. CDR3 coding DNA: TGTGCCAGCAGTTACCCAGGGATGAACACCGGGGAGCTGTTTTTT. Translated: CASSYPGMNTGELFF.